A few counts support the clone carrying this TCR beta chain. These data come from a study of T-cell reconstitution after alpha-beta-depleted transplantation in children. V lost 6 bases to trimming and J lost 3 bases, with 11 bases between them. This CDR3 has 12 residues. CDR1 and CDR2 (germline): DFQATT, SNEGSKA (reference sequence). Preparation of the TCRbeta library was carried out with unique molecular identifiers. MiXCR, applied by TCRdb to the PCR reads, yields one record per CDR3 protein. The top ten hold roughly a tenth of the sample, which has some 290,000 distinct CDR3 sequences, about a tenth seen once.

The starting material was PBMCs from the stem cell graft donor, obtained from the stem cell graft. V usage is TRBV20-1 and J usage is TRBJ2-5; tentatively, D is TRBD1 (6 bases). This clonotype was sampled from a human donor who donated a stem cell graft to a child with SCID. CDR3: CSALQGKETQYF. The CDR3 DNA reads TGCAGTGCCCTACAGGGAAAAGAGACCCAGTACTTC.